The next 18 T cell receptor beta chains were all read from a single sample in a study of OX40 agonist ivuxolimab in advanced cancers. Clones were read by immunoSEQ multiplex PCR, and TCRdb kept only the in-frame ones, dropping some. Of roughly 76,000 clones in the sample, over 75% were seen once. Specimen: CD4+ or CD8+ T cells sorted from blood, collected in a trial of the OX40 agonist ivuxolimab. All receptors come from an adult with an advanced solid tumor such as melanoma, head and neck, liver or kidney cancer.

J is TRBJ2-7 and V is TRBV30, with TRBD2 identical over 13 bases. The junction had 7 bases not matched to a gene; V was cut back by 2 bases and J by 6 bases. The CDR3 extends over 15 amino acids. Germline CDR1 reads GTSNPN; CDR2 reads SVGIG (reference sequence). This chain's CDR3 is CAWSPGLAGVAEQYF. The DNA for the CDR3 is TGTGCCTGGAGTCCCGGACTAGCGGGAGTTGCCGAGCAGTACTTC.

The CDR3: CASSEIARETQYF. CDR3 in DNA: TGCGCCAGCAGCGAAATAGCGCGAGAGACCCAGTACTTC. V usage is TRBV5-1 and J usage is TRBJ2-5; D possibly corresponds to TRBD2 (5 bases). With 4 bases removed from V and 4 bases from J, the gap between germline ends came to 11 bases. Looked up from germline, CDR1 is SGHRS and CDR2 is YFSETQ. The CDR3 spans 13 residues.

The CDR3: CASSLDTSYEQYF. In nucleotides, the CDR3 is TGTGCCAGCAGCTTGGACACCTCCTACGAGCAGTACTTC. V and J are TRBV7-8 and TRBJ2-7; D is perhaps TRBD1 (5 bases). Germline values: CDR1 SGHVS, CDR2 FQNEAQ. The CDR3 is 13 residues long. V was shortened by 3 bases and J by 0 bases, with 6 bases between the two germline ends. Filled out from reference TRBV7-8 and TRBJ2-7, the complete variable domain reads GAGVSQSPRYKVAKRGQDVALRCDPISGHVSLFWYQQALGQGPEFLTYFQNEAQLDKSGLPSDRFFAERPEGSVSTLKIQRTQQEDSAVYLCASSLDTSYEQYFGPGTRLTVT.

The chain recombines TRBV4-1 with TRBJ2-2; the match to TRBD2 covers 13 bases. The CDR3 has 20 amino acids. The germline CDR1 and CDR2 sequences are MGHRA and YSYEKL. Losses at the gene ends were 2 bases for V and 6 bases for J; bases not matched to a gene: 15. The CDR3 region has the DNA TGCGCCAGCAGCCAAAGCGTTGCGATAGGACTAGCGGGAGAACCCGGGGAGCTGTTTTTT. Translation gives CASSQSVAIGLAGEPGELFF.

The chain carries TRBV7-2 and TRBJ1-1, with 8 bases fitting TRBD1. Germline CDR1 SGHTA, CDR2 FQGNSA. The CDR3 is 14 amino acids. V trimming: 6 bases; J trimming: 1 base; junction bases outside the gene matches: 4. CDR3 nucleotide sequence: TGTGCCAGCAGTCGGACAGGGACGAACACTGAAGCTTTCTTT. Translation gives CASSRTGTNTEAFF.

The DNA for the CDR3 is TGTGCCAGCCACCGGGACAGGGCCTACAATGAGCAGTTCTTC. Its protein product is CASHRDRAYNEQFF. J is TRBJ2-1 and V is TRBV28; 9 bases agree with TRBD1. V lost 8 bases and J lost 2; bases outside the gene matches: 4. Germline V gives CDR1 MDHEN, CDR2 SYDVKM. There are 14 residues in the CDR3.

The CDR3: CASSEALLYPMGSYEQYF. As DNA, the CDR3 is TGTGCCAGCAGTGAAGCGCTTCTTTACCCGATGGGCTCCTACGAGCAGTACTTC. The chain links TRBV2 to TRBJ2-7; D not certain. V was cut by 0 bases and J by 0 bases, with 18 bases left in between. The germline gives CDR1 SNHLY, CDR2 FYNNEI. The CDR3 extends over 18 amino acids.

Of note for this clone: This CDR3 is also generated by other DNA sequences in the sample. The CDR3 here is CASSRSADLGVDEQFF. The CDR3 DNA reads TGTGCCAGTAGTAGAAGCGCGGATCTCGGTGTCGACGAGCAGTTCTTC. This chain links TRBV19 with TRBJ2-1; no firm D call. The length of the CDR3 is 16 residues. Germline assignment: CDR1 LNHDA and CDR2 SQIVND (reference sequence). Trimming pared 4 bases from V and 10 bases from J, leaving 23 bases between.

The chain links TRBV7-9 to TRBJ2-5, with D perhaps matching TRBD2 (5 bases). This CDR3 spans 14 amino acids. The V gene's germline CDR1 is SEHNR and CDR2 FQNEAQ (reference sequence). Trimming left V 7 bases short and J 5 bases short, with 17 bases between. The CDR3 DNA reads TGTGCCAGCATTAATACTAGGATGGAGGAGACCCAGTACTTC. It translates to CASINTRMEETQYF.

V is TRBV9 and J is TRBJ2-1; D is unresolved. CDR3 length: 13 amino acids. V lost 2 bases and J 8 bases, leaving 11 bases between the germline ends. Germline-derived CDR1 and CDR2 are SGDLS and YYNGEE. The CDR3 protein is CASSVGRTDEQFF. CDR3 bases: TGTGCCAGCAGCGTGGGCCGGACGGATGAGCAGTTCTTC. The variable domain in full, completed from reference TRBV9 and TRBJ2-1, reads DSGVTQTPKHLITATGQRVTLRCSPRSGDLSVYWYQQSLDQGLQFLIQYYNGEERAKGNILERFSAQQFPDLHSELNLSSLELGDSALYFCASSVGRTDEQFFGPGTRLTVL.

The chain links TRBV5-6 to TRBJ2-1; D is perhaps TRBD1 (5 bases). The germline CDR1 and CDR2 sequences are SGHDT and YYEEEE. V shed 3 bases and J shed 7 bases, with 17 bases lying between them. The CDR3 is 15 amino acids. Written as DNA, the CDR3 is TGTGCCAGCAGCTACCTGGGGCAGGCCTCAAATGAGCAGTTCTTC. Amino acids: CASSYLGQASNEQFF.

The CDR3 here is CASSFSLAGGPLSETQYF. For the CDR3, the DNA is TGTGCCAGCAGTTTCTCGTTAGCGGGAGGGCCGCTTTCAGAGACCCAGTACTTC. This rearrangement joins TRBV28 to TRBJ2-5; 11 bases are a match to TRBD2. The V segment lost 3 bases and the J segment 4 bases; nucleotides outside the gene matches: 13. CDR1 and CDR2 from the germline V gene are MDHEN and SYDVKM. The CDR3 sequence is 18 residues long.

The gene calls are TRBV19 and TRBJ2-3; D not certain. V lost 3 bases and J 5 bases, leaving 9 bases between the germline ends. The CDR3 is made up of 13 amino acids. CDR1 and CDR2 from the germline V gene are LNHDA and SQIVND (reference sequence). This chain's CDR3 is CASSIGRLDTQYF. CDR3 nucleotides: TGTGCCAGTAGTATTGGACGCCTAGATACGCAGTATTTT.

This clone was found a few times. The V call is TRBV2, the J call TRBJ2-7, with no clear D. Looked up from germline, CDR1 is SNHLY and CDR2 is FYNNEI. The germline V and J ends were trimmed by 7 bases and 4 bases, with 14 bases remaining between them. The CDR3 is made up of 13 amino acids. CDR3 nucleotides: TGTGCCAGCACCTTCTCATTCCGATACGAGCAGTACTTC. Protein sequence: CASTFSFRYEQYF.

V is TRBV28 and J is TRBJ2-7, with TRBD1 identical over 9 bases. CDR1 and CDR2 from the germline V gene are MDHEN and SYDVKM. The junction had 3 bases not matched to a gene; V was cut back by 2 bases and J by 1 base. The CDR3 is made up of 15 amino acids. The CDR3 bases are TGTGCCAGCAGTTTAATCGGACAGGGGTCCTACGAGCAGTACTTC. Translated: CASSLIGQGSYEQYF.

The chain employs TRBV19 and TRBJ2-1; possibly TRBD1 or TRBD2 for D (5 bases each). Trimming removed 4 bases at V and 7 bases at J, with 14 bases between. CDR1 is LNHDA and CDR2 is SQIVND in the germline V gene (reference sequence). CDR3 size: 14 residues. CDR3 protein: CASSNTGTGNEQFF. The CDR3 nucleotides read TGTGCCAGTAGTAATACCGGGACGGGGAATGAGCAGTTCTTC.

The V call is TRBV10-1, the J call TRBJ2-3, with D hard to call. The V end lost 4 bases, the J end lost 6 bases, and 11 bases lay between the germline ends. The CDR3 loop spans 13 amino acids. Germline CDR1 WNHNN, CDR2 SYGVQD (reference sequence). The CDR3, as DNA: TGCGCCAGCAGTGGGCATTTAGGGGATACGCAGTATTTT. It translates to CASSGHLGDTQYF.

The chain recombines TRBV6-1 with TRBJ2-3; D gene uncertain. Trimming removed 4 bases from V and 10 bases from J, with 12 bases in between. Per the germline V gene, CDR1 is MNHNS and CDR2 is SASEGT. The CDR3 runs 12 residues. DNA of the CDR3: TGTGCCAGCAGTGCGCTGTTTGATCCGCAGTATTTT. This translates into CASSALFDPQYF.